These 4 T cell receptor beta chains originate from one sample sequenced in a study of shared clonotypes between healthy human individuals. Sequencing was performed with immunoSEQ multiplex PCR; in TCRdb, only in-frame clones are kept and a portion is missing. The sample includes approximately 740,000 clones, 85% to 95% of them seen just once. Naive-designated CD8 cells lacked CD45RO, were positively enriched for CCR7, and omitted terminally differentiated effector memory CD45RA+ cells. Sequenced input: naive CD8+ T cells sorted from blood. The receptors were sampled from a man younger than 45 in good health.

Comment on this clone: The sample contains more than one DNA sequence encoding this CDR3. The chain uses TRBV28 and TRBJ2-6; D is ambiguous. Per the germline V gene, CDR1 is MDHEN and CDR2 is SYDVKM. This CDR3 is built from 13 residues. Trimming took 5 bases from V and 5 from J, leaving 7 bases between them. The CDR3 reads CASSLGWANVLTF. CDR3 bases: TGTGCCAGCAGTCTCGGGTGGGCCAACGTCCTGACTTTC.

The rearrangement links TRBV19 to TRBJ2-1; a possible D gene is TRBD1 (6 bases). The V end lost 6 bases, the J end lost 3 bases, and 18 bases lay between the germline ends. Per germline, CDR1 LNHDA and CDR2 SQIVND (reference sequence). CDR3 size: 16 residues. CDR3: CASSLTGSLFYNEQFF. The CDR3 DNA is TGTGCCAGTAGCCTAACAGGGTCCCTCTTCTACAATGAGCAGTTCTTC.

CDR3 amino acids: CASSLDTDTQYF. The CDR3, as DNA: TGTGCCAGCAGCTTAGATACAGATACGCAGTATTTT. This chain connects TRBV7-3 to TRBJ2-3; D unclear. Germline loops: CDR1 SGHTA, CDR2 FQGTGA. The ends were cut back, 2 bases at V and 3 bases at J, with 3 bases in the middle. The CDR3 is 12 amino acids.

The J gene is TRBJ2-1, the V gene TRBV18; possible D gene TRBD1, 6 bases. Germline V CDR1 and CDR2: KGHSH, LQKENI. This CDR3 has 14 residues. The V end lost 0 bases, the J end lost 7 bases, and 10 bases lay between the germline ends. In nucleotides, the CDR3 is TGTGCCAGCTCACCACCGGCTAGGGGGAATGAGCAGTTCTTC. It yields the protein CASSPPARGNEQFF.